Each of the 4 T cell receptor beta chains below was sequenced from the same sample in a study of T cell changes during pregnancy in multiple sclerosis. Assay: immunoSEQ multiplex PCR; the TCRdb copy retains only in-frame clones and omits some. The profile shows 65,000 to 95,000 clones, 93% of them singletons. This specimen was peripheral blood, taken after pregnancy. The receptor set was obtained from a female donor in good health, enrolled as a control in a pregnancy study.

The rearrangement joins TRBV2 to TRBJ2-5; 11 bases line up with TRBD2. Trimming cost V 6 bases and J 7 bases; bases outside gene matches: 13. The CDR3 has 16 residues. CDR1 and CDR2 (germline): SNHLY, FYNNEI. The CDR3 loop is CASRSGTSGAKGTQYF. Here the CDR3 DNA reads TGTGCCAGCAGATCCGGGACTAGCGGAGCGAAAGGGACCCAGTACTTC.

The J gene is TRBJ2-2, the V gene TRBV15, with D possibly TRBD1 on 5 matching bases. Germline CDR1 reads LNHNV; CDR2 reads YYDKDF (reference sequence). The CDR3 is 14 amino acids. Between the trimmed V and J ends, which lost 0 bases and 5 bases, there was a span of 7 bases. CDR3 in amino acids: CATSRDKGTGELFF. CDR3 sequence (DNA): TGTGCCACCAGCAGAGATAAGGGGACCGGGGAGCTGTTTTTT.

This chain connects TRBV29-1 to TRBJ2-7; 10 bases map to TRBD1. Germline CDR1 SQVTM, CDR2 ANQGSEA. The V and J ends lost 6 bases and 2 bases, in that order; junction bases with no gene match: 10. The CDR3 has 15 residues. The CDR3 region is CSVSTGTGATYEQYF. In DNA, the CDR3 is TGCAGCGTCTCGACCGGGACAGGGGCCACCTACGAGCAGTACTTC.

The rearrangement links TRBV5-1 to TRBJ2-1; D might be TRBD2 (6 bases). Per the germline V gene, CDR1 is SGHRS and CDR2 is YFSETQ. V lost 1 base to trimming and J lost 8 bases, with 13 bases between them. CDR3 length equals 14 residues. The CDR3 here is CASSLRAGRDEQFF. As DNA, the CDR3 is TGCGCCAGCAGCTTGAGGGCGGGACGCGATGAGCAGTTCTTC.